These 23 T cell receptor beta chains were sequenced from one sample in a study of blood T cell repertoires in COVID-19 (TCRdb year 2020). The library was made by the immunoSEQ multiplex PCR assay. The source is immuneACCESS, and TCRdb retained only in-frame sequences with V and J called. Part of the clones is not carried over; for the studies checked, unresolved V genes explain less than half of this, and the remainder is unexplained. The sample has approximately 470,000 clones on record, roughly 87% of them singletons. The ten most abundant clones make up 0.7% of the sample. The sequencing sample was made of PBMCs or T cells enriched from blood (not recorded which). The receptors shown here come from a woman aged 18-30 years who had recovered from COVID-19.

The rearrangement joins TRBV30 to TRBJ1-1; D remains unclear. Germline CDR1 GTSNPN, CDR2 SVGIG (reference sequence). Trimming took 0 bases from V and 4 from J, leaving 9 bases between them. The CDR3 is 13 amino acids. The CDR3 DNA reads TGTGCCTGGAGTGTACACCGGGTCACTGAAGCTTTCTTT. It yields the protein CAWSVHRVTEAFF.

The V call is TRBV29-1, the J call TRBJ1-2; D call uncertain. The CDR3 spans 14 residues. The germline V and J ends were trimmed by 3 bases and 0 bases, with 11 bases remaining between them. Germline V CDR1 and CDR2: SQVTM, ANQGSEA. CDR3 nucleotide sequence: TGCAGCGTTGATGCAGGAACTTCTAACTATGGCTACACCTTC. Its translation: CSVDAGTSNYGYTF.

This chain joins TRBV28 and TRBJ1-4; D unclear. The CDR3 covers 13 residues. Germline assignment: CDR1 MDHEN and CDR2 SYDVKM. The V gene lost 7 bases and the J gene lost 0 bases, with 6 bases spanning the gap. The CDR3 region has the DNA TGTGCCAGCAACCGAGCAACTAATGAAAAACTGTTTTTT. Its protein is CASNRATNEKLFF.

The chain links TRBV5-1 to TRBJ2-7; a possible D gene is TRBD2 (6 bases). Germline V CDR1 and CDR2: SGHRS, YFSETQ. The CDR3 totals 13 residues. Trimming left V 1 base short and J 4 bases short, with 9 bases between. CDR3 nucleotides: TGCGCCAGCAGCTTGAGGAGGGAATACGAGCAGTACTTC. The encoded protein is CASSLRREYEQYF.

Here the CDR3 DNA reads TGTGCCAGCCTCTGGACTAGCGGGCTCGACCCCTCCTACGAGCAGTACTTC. Its translation: CASLWTSGLDPSYEQYF. The chain joins TRBV2 to TRBJ2-7; 11 bases align to TRBD2. V lost 8 bases and J lost 0; bases outside the gene matches: 12. Germline V gives CDR1 SNHLY, CDR2 FYNNEI. This CDR3 comprises 17 residues.

The J gene is TRBJ1-2, the V gene TRBV6-1, with 11 bases lining up with TRBD1. V lost 6 bases and J lost 5; bases outside the gene matches: 23. The CDR3 is 20 residues long. CDR1 is MNHNS and CDR2 is SASEGT in the germline V gene. Here the CDR3 reads CASREPGDRGSLEVGYGYTF. Here the CDR3 DNA reads TGTGCCAGCAGGGAACCTGGGGACAGGGGGTCGTTGGAGGTTGGATATGGCTACACCTTC.

The CDR3 bases are TGTGCCAGCTCACCTACCGGGACAGGAGAAGAAAAACTGTTTTTT. Translating it yields CASSPTGTGEEKLFF. The J gene is TRBJ1-4, the V gene TRBV18; 8 bases match TRBD1. V was clipped by 3 bases and J by 8 bases; unmatched bases: 8. This CDR3 is built from 15 residues. From germline, CDR1 is KGHSH and CDR2 LQKENI.

Worth noting for this clone: In the same sample, other DNA sequences code for this CDR3. V is TRBV3-1 (or the pseudogene TRBV3-2) and J is TRBJ2-7; no reliable D call. The CDR3 is 14 amino acids. Trimming took 0 bases from V and 0 from J, leaving 6 bases between them. Germline V lookup: CDR1 LGHDT, CDR2 YNNKEL (reference sequence). In nucleotides, the CDR3 is TGTGCCAGCAGCCAAGACCCGTCCTCCTACGAGCAGTACTTC. This translates into CASSQDPSSYEQYF.

This chain uses TRBV6-5 with TRBJ2-7; D gene uncertain. The CDR3 loop spans 14 amino acids. The V gene's germline CDR1 is MNHEY and CDR2 SVGAGI. Trimming pared 6 bases from V and 0 bases from J, leaving 12 bases between. This chain's CDR3 is CASSPRADSYEQYF. The CDR3 bases are TGTGCCAGCAGCCCACGAGCCGACTCCTACGAGCAGTACTTC.

The genes are TRBV7-2 and TRBJ1-2, with unresolved D. The germline V and J ends were trimmed by 3 bases and 4 bases, with 12 bases remaining between them. This CDR3 region has 14 residues. CDR1 and CDR2 from the germline V gene are SGHTA and FQGNSA. CDR3 sequence: CASSFAPTLYGYTF. CDR3 DNA sequence: TGTGCCAGCAGCTTCGCACCTACTCTCTATGGCTACACCTTC.

The rearrangement uses TRBV7-9 and TRBJ2-3, with TRBD2 matching over 12 bases. Germline CDR1 SEHNR, CDR2 FQNEAQ (reference sequence). J gave up 0 bases and V 5 bases, and 3 bases lay outside the gene matches. This CDR3 has 16 residues. The CDR3 DNA reads as TGTGCCAGCAGCCTACTAGCGGGGGGTAGCACAGATACGCAGTATTTT. The encoded protein is CASSLLAGGSTDTQYF.

J is TRBJ1-1 and V is TRBV7-3, with a tentative D call TRBD1 (6 bases). Germline values: CDR1 SGHTA, CDR2 FQGTGA. CDR3 length: 14 residues. With 5 bases removed from V and 6 bases from J, the gap between germline ends came to 16 bases. CDR3 nucleotides: TGTGCCAGCAGCCCAGGTCGGGGGGCTCCTGAAGCTTTCTTT. It codes for CASSPGRGAPEAFF.

The V gene is TRBV7-2, the J gene TRBJ2-3; D not certain. CDR3 size: 14 residues. Germline V gene lookup returns CDR1 SGHTA and CDR2 FQGNSA. V was cut by 3 bases and J by 5 bases, with 12 bases left in between. CDR3: CASSFRNDRDTQYF. The DNA of the CDR3 is TGTGCCAGCAGCTTTAGAAACGATAGAGATACGCAGTATTTT.

The chain joins TRBV21-1 to TRBJ1-6; the DNA was not used to check the table's D call, TRBD1. TRBV21-1 is deemed a pseudogene. This CDR3 spans 13 amino acids. As DNA, the CDR3 is TGTGCCAGCACCCCCATACAGAATTCACCCCTCCACTTT. As protein: CASTPIQNSPLHF.

The chain is built from TRBV24-1 and TRBJ1-5; D may be TRBD1 (5 bases). The CDR3 loop spans 15 amino acids. CDR1 is KGHDR and CDR2 is SFDVKD in the germline V gene. Trimming took off 3 bases at V and 2 bases at J, with 10 bases between the two ends. DNA of the CDR3: TGTGCCACCAGTGATCAGGGTGTCGGCAATCAGCCCCAGCATTTT. Its protein is CATSDQGVGNQPQHF.

This chain links TRBV6-6 with TRBJ2-5; D might be TRBD1 (5 bases). Germline CDR1 reads MNHNY; CDR2 reads SVGAGI (reference sequence). This CDR3 region has 14 residues. V was cut by 4 bases and J by 2 bases, with 11 bases left in between. The CDR3 sequence: CASSFPQEQETQYF. The DNA of the CDR3 is TGTGCCAGCAGTTTTCCACAGGAACAAGAGACCCAGTACTTC.

The CDR3 nucleotides read TGTGCCAGCAGCTTAGCAAGAGGGCCCAGGCGGGGTTCACCCCTCCACTTT. This translates into CASSLARGPRRGSPLHF. The chain is built from TRBV7-8 and TRBJ1-6; D call uncertain. Trimming took off 0 bases at V and 9 bases at J, with 18 bases between the two ends. This CDR3 has 17 amino acids. CDR1 and CDR2 (germline): SGHVS, FQNEAQ. The whole variable domain, remainder taken from reference TRBV7-8 and TRBJ1-6, is GAGVSQSPRYKVAKRGQDVALRCDPISGHVSLFWYQQALGQGPEFLTYFQNEAQLDKSGLPSDRFFAERPEGSVSTLKIQRTQQEDSAVYLCASSLARGPRRGSPLHFGNGTRLTVT.

In this sample, this clone turned up a few times. The rearrangement links TRBV2 to TRBJ1-5; 7 nucleotides agree with TRBD1. This CDR3 is 15 amino acids long. Germline V gene sequence: CDR1 SNHLY, CDR2 FYNNEI. Losses at the gene ends were 7 bases for V and 3 bases for J; bases not matched to a gene: 9. For the CDR3, the DNA is TGTGCCAGCATGAGTGAAGGGGGCCCCAATCAGCCCCAGCATTTT. Its translation is CASMSEGGPNQPQHF.

The gene calls are TRBV4-2 and TRBJ2-1; D unresolved. In germline, CDR1 is LGHNA, CDR2 YNFKEQ. The CDR3 covers 13 residues. Trimming pared 1 base from V and 10 bases from J, leaving 11 bases between. The CDR3 spells CASSQGGLIEQFF. Written as DNA, the CDR3 is TGTGCCAGCAGCCAAGGCGGTCTTATCGAGCAGTTCTTC.

This clone has just a few counts. The CDR3 loop is CASSFGSGGFIDYTF. The CDR3 region has the DNA TGTGCCAGCAGCTTTGGATCAGGGGGATTTATCGACTACACCTTC. The chain has TRBV11-2 and TRBJ1-2, with 7 bases lining up with TRBD1. The CDR3 length is 15 residues. J gave up 10 bases and V 3 bases, and 14 bases lay outside the gene matches. Germline lookup yields CDR1 SGHAT and CDR2 FQNNGV.

V gene TRBV2 combines with J gene TRBJ1-1, with D possibly matching TRBD1 (5 bases). This CDR3 has 13 amino acids. Germline loops: CDR1 SNHLY, CDR2 FYNNEI. V lost 8 bases and J 1 base, leaving 11 bases between the germline ends. The CDR3 region has the DNA TGTGCCAGCGGGAGGGACTGGAACACTGAAGCTTTCTTT. This sequence encodes CASGRDWNTEAFF.

This clone has more than one count but fewer than ten. J is TRBJ2-3 and V is TRBV6-5; weak D call: TRBD2 (7 bases). Trimming took 10 bases from V and 5 from J, leaving 22 bases between them. Germline CDR1 and CDR2: MNHEY and SVGAGI. The length of the CDR3 is 15 residues. As DNA, the CDR3 is TGTGCCACCTCGCTTGTAGGGGGGGCTATAGATACGCAGTATTTT. Translating gives CATSLVGGAIDTQYF.

The V call is TRBV19, the J call TRBJ1-1; a possible D gene is TRBD1 (6 bases). The CDR3 runs 13 residues. V was shortened by 4 bases and J by 7 bases, with 13 bases between the two germline ends. CDR1 is LNHDA, CDR2 SQIVND, per germline (reference sequence). As DNA, the CDR3 is TGTGCCAGTAGTAGGCTGGGGGCTAGTGAAGCTTTCTTT. Translating it yields CASSRLGASEAFF.